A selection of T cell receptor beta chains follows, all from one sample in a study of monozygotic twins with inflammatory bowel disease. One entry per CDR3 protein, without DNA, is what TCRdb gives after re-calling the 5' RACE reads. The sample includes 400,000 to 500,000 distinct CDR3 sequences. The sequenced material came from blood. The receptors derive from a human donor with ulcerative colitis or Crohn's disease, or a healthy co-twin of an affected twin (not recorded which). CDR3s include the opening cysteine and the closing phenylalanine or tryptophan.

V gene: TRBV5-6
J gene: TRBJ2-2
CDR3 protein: CASSPTLAGGSNTGELFF

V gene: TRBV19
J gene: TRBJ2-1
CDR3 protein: CASSTLAGGLVDEQFF

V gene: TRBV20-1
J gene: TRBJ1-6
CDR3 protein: CSARGTGGNSPLHF

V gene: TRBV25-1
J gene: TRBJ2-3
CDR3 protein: CASSDPGPSTDTQYF

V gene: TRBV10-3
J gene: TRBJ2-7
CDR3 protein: CAHHGDRTYEQYF

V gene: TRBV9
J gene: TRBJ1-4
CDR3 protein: CASSVGPGLGEKLFF

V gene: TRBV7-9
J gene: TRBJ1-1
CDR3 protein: CASSRGSGQLNTEAFF

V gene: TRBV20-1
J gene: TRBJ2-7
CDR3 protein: CSAYEGVRYEQYF

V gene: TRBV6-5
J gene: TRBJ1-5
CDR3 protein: CASSYVQGPGQPQHF

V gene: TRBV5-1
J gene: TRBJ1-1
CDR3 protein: CASSLDRGTNTEAFF

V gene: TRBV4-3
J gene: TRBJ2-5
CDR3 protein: CASSPGPGETQYF

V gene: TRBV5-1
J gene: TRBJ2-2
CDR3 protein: CASGLALAGNTGELFF

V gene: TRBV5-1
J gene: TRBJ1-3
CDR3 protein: CASSSTGEGNTIYF

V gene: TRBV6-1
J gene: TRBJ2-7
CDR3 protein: CASSEGPLLNYEQYF

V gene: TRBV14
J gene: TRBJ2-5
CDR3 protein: CASSPRLAGYQETQYF

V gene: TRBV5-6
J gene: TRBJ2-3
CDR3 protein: CASSYPGLATDTQYF

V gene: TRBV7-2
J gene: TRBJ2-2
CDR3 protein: CASSLAASGNTGELFF

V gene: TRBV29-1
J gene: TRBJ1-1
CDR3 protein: CSVEVGTRAFF

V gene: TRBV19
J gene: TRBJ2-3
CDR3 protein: CASTLDRLRGTQYF

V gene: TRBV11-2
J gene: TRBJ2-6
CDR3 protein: CASSSIWMSGANVLTF

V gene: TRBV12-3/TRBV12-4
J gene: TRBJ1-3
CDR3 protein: CASSLGPGRSSGNTIYF

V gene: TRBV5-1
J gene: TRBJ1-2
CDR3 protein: CASSEDGSDNYGYTF

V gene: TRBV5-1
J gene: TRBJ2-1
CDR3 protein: CASSLGEGGRSYNEQFF

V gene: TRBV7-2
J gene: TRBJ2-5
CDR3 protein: CASSLAHREETQYF

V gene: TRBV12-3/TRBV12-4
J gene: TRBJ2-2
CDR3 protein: CASRRREGHTGELFF

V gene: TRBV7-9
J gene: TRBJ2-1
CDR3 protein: CASSSDGKQFF

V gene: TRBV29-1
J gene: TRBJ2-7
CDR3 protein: CSATSGRSYEQYF

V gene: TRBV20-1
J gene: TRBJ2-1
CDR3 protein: CSATNRPEASSYNEQFF

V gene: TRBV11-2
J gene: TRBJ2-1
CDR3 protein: CASSPRDRGSNEQFF

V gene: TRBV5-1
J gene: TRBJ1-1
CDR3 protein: CASSVHRGRDTEAFF

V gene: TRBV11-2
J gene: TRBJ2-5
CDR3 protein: CASSIWTGQETQYF

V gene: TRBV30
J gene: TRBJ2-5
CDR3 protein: CAWSDDSQGAQYF

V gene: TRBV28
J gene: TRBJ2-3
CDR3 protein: CASRPVAGGPDTQYF

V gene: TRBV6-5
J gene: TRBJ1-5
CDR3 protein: CATAPTNRQPQHF

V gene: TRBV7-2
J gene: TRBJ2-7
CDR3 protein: CASSYDRGGSYEQYF

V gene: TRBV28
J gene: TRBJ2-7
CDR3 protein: CASRGVKGQGARGYEQYF

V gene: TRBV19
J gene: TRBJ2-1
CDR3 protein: CASKGGIDNEQFF

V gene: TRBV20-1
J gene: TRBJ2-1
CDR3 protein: CSANSGNDYNEQFF

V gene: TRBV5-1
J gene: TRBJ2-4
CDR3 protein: CASSLEAYGGRGNIQYF

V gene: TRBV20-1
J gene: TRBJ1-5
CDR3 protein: CSANPEERNQPQHF